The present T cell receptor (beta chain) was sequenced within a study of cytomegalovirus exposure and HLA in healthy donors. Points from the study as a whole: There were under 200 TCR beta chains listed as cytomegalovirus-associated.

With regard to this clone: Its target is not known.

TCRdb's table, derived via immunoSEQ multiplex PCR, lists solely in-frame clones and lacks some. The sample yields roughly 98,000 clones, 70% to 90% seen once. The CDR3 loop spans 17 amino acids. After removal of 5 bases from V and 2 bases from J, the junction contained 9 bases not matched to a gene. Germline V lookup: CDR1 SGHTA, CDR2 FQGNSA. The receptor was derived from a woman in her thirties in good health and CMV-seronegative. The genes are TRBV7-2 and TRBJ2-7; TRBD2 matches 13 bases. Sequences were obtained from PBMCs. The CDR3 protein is CASSDLTSGRGAYEQYF. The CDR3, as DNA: TGTGCCAGCAGCGACCTTACTAGCGGGAGGGGTGCCTACGAGCAGTACTTC.